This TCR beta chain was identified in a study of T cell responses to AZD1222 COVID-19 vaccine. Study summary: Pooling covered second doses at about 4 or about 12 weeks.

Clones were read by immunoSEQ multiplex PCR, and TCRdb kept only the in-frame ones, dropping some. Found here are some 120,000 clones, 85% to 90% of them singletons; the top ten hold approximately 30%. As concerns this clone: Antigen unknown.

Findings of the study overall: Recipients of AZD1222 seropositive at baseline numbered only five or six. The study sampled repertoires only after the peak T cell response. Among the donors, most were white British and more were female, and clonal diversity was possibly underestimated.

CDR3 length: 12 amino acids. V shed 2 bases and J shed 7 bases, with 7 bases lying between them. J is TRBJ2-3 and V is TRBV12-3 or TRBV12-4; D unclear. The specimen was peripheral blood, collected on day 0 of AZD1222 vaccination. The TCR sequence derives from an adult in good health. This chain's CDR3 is CASSLMGYTQYF. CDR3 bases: TGTGCCAGCAGTTTAATGGGGTATACGCAGTATTTT.